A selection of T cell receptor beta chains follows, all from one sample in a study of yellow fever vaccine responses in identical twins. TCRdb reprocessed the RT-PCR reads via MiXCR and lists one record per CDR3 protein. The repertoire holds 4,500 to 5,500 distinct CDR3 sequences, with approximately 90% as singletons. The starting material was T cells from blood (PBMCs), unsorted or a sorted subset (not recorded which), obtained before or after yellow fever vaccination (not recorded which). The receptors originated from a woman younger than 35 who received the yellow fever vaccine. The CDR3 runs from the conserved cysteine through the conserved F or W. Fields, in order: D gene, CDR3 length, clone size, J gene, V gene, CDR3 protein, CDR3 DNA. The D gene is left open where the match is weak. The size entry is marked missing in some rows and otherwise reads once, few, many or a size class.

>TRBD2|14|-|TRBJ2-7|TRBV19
CASSMREGSYEQYF
TGTGCCAGTAGTATGCGGGAGGGCTCCTACGAGCAGTACTTC
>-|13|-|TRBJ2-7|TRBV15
CATSRGRDYEQYF
TGTGCCACCAGCAGAGGCCGGGACTACGAGCAGTACTTC
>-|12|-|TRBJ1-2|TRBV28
CASSWAEYGYTF
TGTGCCAGCAGTTGGGCGGAGTATGGCTACACCTTC
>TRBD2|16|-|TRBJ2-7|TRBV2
CASSERLAGENYEQYF
TGTGCCAGCAGTGAACGGCTAGCGGGGGAGAATTACGAGCAGTACTTC
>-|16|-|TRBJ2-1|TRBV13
CASSSTSRGGRNEQFF
TGTGCCAGCAGCTCAACTTCTAGGGGGGGCCGCAATGAGCAGTTCTTC
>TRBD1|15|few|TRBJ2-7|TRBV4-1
CASSQDQGGFYEQYF
TGCGCCAGCAGCCAAGATCAAGGGGGCTTTTACGAGCAGTACTTC
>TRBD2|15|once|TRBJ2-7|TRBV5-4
CASSLIGTRTYEQYF
TGTGCCAGCAGCTTGATTGGGACTAGGACCTACGAGCAGTACTTC
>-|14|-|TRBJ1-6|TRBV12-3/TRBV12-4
CASSLILENSPLHF
TGTGCCAGCAGTTTAATCCTAGAGAATTCACCCCTCCACTTT
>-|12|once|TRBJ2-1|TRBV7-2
CASSLVDNEQFF
TGTGCCAGCAGCTTAGTTGACAATGAGCAGTTCTTC
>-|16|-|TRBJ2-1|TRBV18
CASSPPLGVGSNEQFF
TGTGCCAGCTCACCACCCCTAGGAGTCGGGTCTAATGAGCAGTTCTTC
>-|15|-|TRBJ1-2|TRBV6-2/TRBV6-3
CASSYLTGLDYGYTF
TGTGCCAGCAGTTACTTAACAGGGCTAGACTATGGCTACACCTTC
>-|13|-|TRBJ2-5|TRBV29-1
CSVEARTLETQYF
TGCAGCGTTGAAGCCAGGACTCTTGAGACCCAGTACTTC
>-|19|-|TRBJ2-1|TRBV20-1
CSASAVGPNAVSSYNEQFF
TGCAGTGCTAGTGCCGTCGGACCGAATGCGGTAAGCTCCTACAATGAGCAGTTCTTC
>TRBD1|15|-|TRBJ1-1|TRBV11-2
CASSLDGQGQTEAFF
TGTGCCAGCAGCTTAGACGGACAGGGTCAAACTGAAGCTTTCTTT
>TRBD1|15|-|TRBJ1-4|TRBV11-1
CASSSAGQGYEKLFF
TGTGCCAGCAGCTCCGCGGGACAGGGCTATGAAAAACTGTTTTTT
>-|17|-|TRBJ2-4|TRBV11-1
CASSPMGQELAKNIQYF
TGTGCCAGCAGTCCCATGGGCCAGGAACTAGCCAAAAACATTCAGTACTTC
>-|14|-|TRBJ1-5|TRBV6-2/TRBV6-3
CASSYVGSSQPQHF
TGTGCCAGCAGTTACGTAGGCTCAAGTCAGCCCCAGCATTTT
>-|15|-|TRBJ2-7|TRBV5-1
CASSLLRTGRDEQYF
TGCGCCAGCAGCCTGCTAAGGACAGGGAGGGACGAGCAGTACTTC
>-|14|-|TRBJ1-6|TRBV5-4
CASSLTGINSPLHF
TGTGCCAGCAGCTTGACCGGGATAAATTCACCCCTCCACTTT
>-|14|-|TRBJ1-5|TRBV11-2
CASSLDRGGLPQHF
TGTGCCAGCAGCTTAGACCGGGGGGGATTACCCCAGCATTTT
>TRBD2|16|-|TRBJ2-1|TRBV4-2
CASSQGGTSGLNEQFF
TGTGCCAGCAGCCAGGGGGGGACTAGCGGACTAAATGAGCAGTTCTTC
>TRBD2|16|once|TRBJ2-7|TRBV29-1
CSVEDKGGLAGYEQYF
TGCAGCGTTGAAGATAAAGGGGGGCTAGCGGGGTACGAGCAGTACTTC
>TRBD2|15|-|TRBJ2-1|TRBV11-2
CASSVEGLAGIEQFF
TGTGCCAGCAGCGTGGAGGGACTAGCGGGGATAGAGCAGTTCTTC
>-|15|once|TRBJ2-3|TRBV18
CASSRPSDMADTQYF
TGTGCCAGCTCAAGACCGAGCGACATGGCAGATACGCAGTATTTT
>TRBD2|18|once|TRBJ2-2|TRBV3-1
CASSTRLGLADNTGELFF
TGTGCCAGCAGCACTCGCCTGGGACTAGCGGACAACACCGGGGAGCTGTTTTTT
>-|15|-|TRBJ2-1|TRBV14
CASSLRTDLVGEQFF
TGTGCCAGCAGCCTACGGACTGACTTAGTGGGGGAGCAGTTCTTC
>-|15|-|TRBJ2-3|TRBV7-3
CASSLNGGSGDTQYF
TGTGCCAGCAGCTTAAATGGGGGAAGCGGAGATACGCAGTATTTT
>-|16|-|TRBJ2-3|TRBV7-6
CASSLVPATSTDTQYF
TGTGCCAGCAGCTTAGTCCCCGCGACTAGCACAGATACGCAGTATTTT
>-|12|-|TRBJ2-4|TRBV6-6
CATRRPKNIQYF
TGTGCCACCCGCCGGCCCAAAAACATTCAGTACTTC
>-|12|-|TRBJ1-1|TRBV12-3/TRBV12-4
CASSLMGTEAFF
TGTGCCAGCAGTTTAATGGGGACTGAAGCTTTCTTT
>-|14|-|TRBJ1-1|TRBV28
CASSDGALNTEAFF
TGTGCCAGCAGTGATGGGGCTTTGAACACTGAAGCTTTCTTT
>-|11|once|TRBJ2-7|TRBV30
CAWDRISEQYF
TGTGCCTGGGACCGTATTAGCGAGCAGTACTTC
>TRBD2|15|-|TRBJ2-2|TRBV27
CASSPTSGRGGELFF
TGTGCCAGCAGTCCTACTAGCGGGAGGGGTGGGGAGCTGTTTTTT
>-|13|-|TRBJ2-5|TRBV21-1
CASMDRAQETQYF
TGTGCCAGCATGGACAGGGCACAAGAGACCCAGTACTTC
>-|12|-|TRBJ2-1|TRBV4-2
CASSQEPNEQFF
TGTGCCAGCAGCCAAGAACCAAATGAGCAGTTCTTC
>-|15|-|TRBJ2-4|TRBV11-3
CASSGGLGGKNIQYF
TGTGCCAGCAGCGGGGGCCTCGGGGGCAAAAACATTCAGTACTTC
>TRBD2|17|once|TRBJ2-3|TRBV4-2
CASSPELAGAPSDTQYF
TGTGCCAGCAGCCCCGAACTAGCGGGGGCCCCATCAGATACGCAGTATTTT
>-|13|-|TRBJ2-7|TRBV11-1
CASSLLDTYEQYF
TGTGCCAGCAGCTTATTAGATACGTACGAGCAGTACTTC
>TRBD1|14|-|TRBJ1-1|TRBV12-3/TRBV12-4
CASSSRQGAFEAFF
TGTGCCAGCAGTTCCAGACAGGGGGCGTTTGAAGCTTTCTTT
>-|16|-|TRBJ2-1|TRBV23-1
CASSQSRRGKHNEQFF
TGCGCCAGCAGTCAATCGAGGCGGGGTAAACACAATGAGCAGTTCTTC
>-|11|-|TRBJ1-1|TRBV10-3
CAIRRGQEAFF
TGTGCCATCCGCCGAGGGCAGGAAGCTTTCTTT
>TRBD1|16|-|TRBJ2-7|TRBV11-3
CASSYKAGTGAYEQYF
TGTGCCAGCAGCTACAAAGCCGGGACAGGGGCCTACGAGCAGTACTTC
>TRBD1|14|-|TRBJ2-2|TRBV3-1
CASSPGQDIGELFF
TGTGCCAGCAGCCCAGGACAGGATATAGGGGAGCTGTTTTTT
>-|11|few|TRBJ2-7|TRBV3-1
CASSRAYEQYF
TGTGCCAGCAGCCGGGCCTACGAGCAGTACTTC
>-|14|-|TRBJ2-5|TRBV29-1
CSVVDWTVQETQYF
TGCAGCGTTGTGGATTGGACAGTACAAGAGACCCAGTACTTC
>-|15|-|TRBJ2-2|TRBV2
CASSADGLNTGELFF
TGTGCCAGCAGTGCCGACGGACTAAACACCGGGGAGCTGTTTTTT
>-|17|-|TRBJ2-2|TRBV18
CASSPPARALNTGELFF
TGTGCCAGCTCACCACCGGCGAGGGCTTTAAACACCGGGGAGCTGTTTTTT
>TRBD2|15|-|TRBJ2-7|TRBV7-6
CASSPFSGASYEQYF
TGTGCCAGCAGCCCTTTTAGCGGGGCCTCCTACGAGCAGTACTTC
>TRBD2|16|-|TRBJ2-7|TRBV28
CASSPGLAGERYEQYF
TGTGCCAGCAGTCCCGGACTAGCGGGAGAAAGATACGAGCAGTACTTC
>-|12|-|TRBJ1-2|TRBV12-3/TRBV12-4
CASSFSASGYTF
TGTGCCAGCAGTTTCTCGGCAAGTGGCTACACCTTC
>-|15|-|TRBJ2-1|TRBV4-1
CASSKSGPVYNEQFF
TGCGCCAGCAGCAAAAGCGGGCCTGTCTACAATGAGCAGTTCTTC
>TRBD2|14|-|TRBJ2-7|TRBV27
CASSLIGGGYEQYF
TGTGCCAGCAGTTTAATAGGCGGGGGTTACGAGCAGTACTTC